This T cell receptor beta chain appears in the sequencing data of a study of molecular identifiers for immune sequencing clone quantification. General study points: Spiked Jurkat TCR RNA equal to one cell could reportedly be picked out among one million naive cells.

With 10%, 30% or 50% of RNA, about 20,000 to 1,100,000 naive CD8 T cells were sequenced. Sorting isolated naive CD8 T cells as CD8+CD4-CCR7+CD45RA+ events. TCRdb fed the PCR reads into MiXCR, producing one record per CDR3 protein. The profile shows fewer than 70,000 distinct CDR3 sequences, around 18% of them singletons. V was pared by 5 bases and J by 7 bases, with 15 bases between. The CDR3 has 13 amino acids. This clonotype has just a few counts. As yet, its antigen is unknown. This receptor was identified in a human donor in good health. Some libraries in this study had Jurkat cell RNA spiked in. The chain is built from TRBV12-3 or TRBV12-4 and TRBJ2-7; the D gene is possibly TRBD2 (5 bases). The source material was naive CD8+ T cells from blood, with Jurkat cell RNA spiked in. Specified subset: FACS-sorted CD8+CD4-CCR7+CD45RA+ naive T cells. In nucleotides, the CDR3 is TGTGCCAGCAGTGCGGGCCGCCAAAGAGAGCAGTACTTC. Encoded protein: CASSAGRQREQYF.